Included here is one T cell receptor (beta chain) sequence, with context. Its antigen is still unknown. This sample is drawn from a study of cytomegalovirus exposure and HLA in healthy donors. Study-wide results and caveats: Later genetic work tied a missense DCLRE1C variant to beta-chain V and J trimming. Most CMV-associated TCR beta chains were later found to appear HLA-restricted. The study listed around 150 cytomegalovirus-associated TCR beta chains.

The primer mix had 60 Vbeta and 13 Jbeta primers. Clones were sequenced by immunoSEQ multiplex PCR, and TCRdb holds only the in-frame ones, with some missing. Its clone listing holds some 120,000 clones. Unrecorded immune exposures were likely, despite nominal health at sampling. The sequenced sample consisted of PBMCs. The sequence was obtained from a middle-aged man in good health and CMV-seropositive.

The CDR3 DNA sequence: TGTGCCAGCAGCTTAGGCCTAGCGGGCACCGGGGAGCTGTTTTTT. Protein product: CASSLGLAGTGELFF. This chain joins TRBV7-7 and TRBJ2-2; 8 bases map to TRBD2. The germline V gene encodes CDR1 SSHAT and CDR2 FNYEAQ (reference sequence). V shed 1 base and J 4 bases; nucleotides not matched to a gene: 2. The CDR3 has 15 amino acids.